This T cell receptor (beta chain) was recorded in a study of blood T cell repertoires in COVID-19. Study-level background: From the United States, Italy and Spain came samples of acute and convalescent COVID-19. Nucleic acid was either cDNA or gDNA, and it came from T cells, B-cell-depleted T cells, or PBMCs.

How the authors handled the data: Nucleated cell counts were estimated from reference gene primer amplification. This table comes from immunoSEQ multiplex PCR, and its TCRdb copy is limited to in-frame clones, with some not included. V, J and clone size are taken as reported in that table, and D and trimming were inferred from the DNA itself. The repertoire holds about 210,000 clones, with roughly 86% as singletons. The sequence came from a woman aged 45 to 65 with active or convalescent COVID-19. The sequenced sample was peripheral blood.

The chain's CDR3 is CAWSGQVSSGYTF. The DNA of the CDR3 is TGTGCCTGGAGTGGACAGGTATCGAGTGGCTACACCTTC. V gene TRBV30 combines with J gene TRBJ1-2; D perhaps matches TRBD1 (6 bases). Germline assignment: CDR1 GTSNPN and CDR2 SVGIG (reference sequence). This CDR3 is built from 13 residues. Between the trimmed V and J ends, which lost 1 base and 7 bases, there was a span of 13 bases.